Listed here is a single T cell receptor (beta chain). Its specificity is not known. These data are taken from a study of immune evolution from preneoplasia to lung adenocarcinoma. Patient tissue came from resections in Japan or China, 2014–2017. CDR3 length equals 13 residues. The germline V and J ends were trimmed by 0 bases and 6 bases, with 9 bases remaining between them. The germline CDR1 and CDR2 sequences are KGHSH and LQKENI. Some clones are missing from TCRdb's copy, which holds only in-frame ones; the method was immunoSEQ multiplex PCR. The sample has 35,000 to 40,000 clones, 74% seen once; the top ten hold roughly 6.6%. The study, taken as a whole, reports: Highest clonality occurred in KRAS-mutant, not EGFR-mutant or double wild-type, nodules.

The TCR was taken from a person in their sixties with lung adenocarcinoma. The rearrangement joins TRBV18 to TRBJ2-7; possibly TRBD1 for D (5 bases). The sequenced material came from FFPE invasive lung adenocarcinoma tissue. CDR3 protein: CASSPPTVGEQYF. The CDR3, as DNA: TGTGCCAGCTCACCACCGACAGTCGGCGAGCAGTACTTC.